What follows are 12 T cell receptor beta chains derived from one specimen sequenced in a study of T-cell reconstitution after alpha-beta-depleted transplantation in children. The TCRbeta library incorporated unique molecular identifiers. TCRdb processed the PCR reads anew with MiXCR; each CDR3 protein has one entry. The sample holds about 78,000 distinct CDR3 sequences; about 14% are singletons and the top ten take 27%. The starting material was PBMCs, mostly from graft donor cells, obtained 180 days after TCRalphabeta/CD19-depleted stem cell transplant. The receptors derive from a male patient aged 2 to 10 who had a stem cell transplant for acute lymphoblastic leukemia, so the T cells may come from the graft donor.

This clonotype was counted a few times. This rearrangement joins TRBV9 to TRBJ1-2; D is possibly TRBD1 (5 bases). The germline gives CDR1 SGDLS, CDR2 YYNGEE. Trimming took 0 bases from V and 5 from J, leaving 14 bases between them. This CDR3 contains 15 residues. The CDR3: CASSVAETGRYGYTF. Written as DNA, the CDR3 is TGTGCCAGCAGCGTAGCGGAGACGGGACGTTATGGCTACACCTTC.

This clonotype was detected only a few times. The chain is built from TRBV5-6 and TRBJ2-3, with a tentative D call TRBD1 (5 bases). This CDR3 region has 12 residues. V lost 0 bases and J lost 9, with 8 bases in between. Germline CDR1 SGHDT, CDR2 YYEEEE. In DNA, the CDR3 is TGTGCCAGCAGCTTGGGACAGAGGACGCAGTATTTT. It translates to CASSLGQRTQYF.

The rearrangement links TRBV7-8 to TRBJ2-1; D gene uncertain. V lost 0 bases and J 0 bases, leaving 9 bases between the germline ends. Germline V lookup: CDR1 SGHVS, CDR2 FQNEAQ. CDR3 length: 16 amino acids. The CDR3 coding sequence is TGTGCCAGCAGCTTAGCCCGGATAGCCTCCTACAATGAGCAGTTCTTC. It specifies CASSLARIASYNEQFF.

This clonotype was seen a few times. The CDR3 is CASSIGLAGADTQYF. The DNA of the CDR3 is TGTGCCAGCAGCATCGGACTAGCGGGGGCAGATACGCAGTATTTT. This rearrangement joins TRBV9 to TRBJ2-3, with 13 nucleotides matching TRBD2. The CDR3 length is 15 residues. V lost 4 bases and J lost 4; bases outside the gene matches: 3. Germline V gene lookup returns CDR1 SGDLS and CDR2 YYNGEE.

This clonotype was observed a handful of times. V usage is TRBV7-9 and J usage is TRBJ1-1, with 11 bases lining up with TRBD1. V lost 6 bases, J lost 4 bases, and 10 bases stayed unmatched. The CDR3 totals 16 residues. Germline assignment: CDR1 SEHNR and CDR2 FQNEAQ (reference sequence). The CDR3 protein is CASSRTGGIGGTEAFF. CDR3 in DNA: TGTGCCAGCAGTCGGACAGGGGGCATTGGTGGCACTGAAGCTTTCTTT.

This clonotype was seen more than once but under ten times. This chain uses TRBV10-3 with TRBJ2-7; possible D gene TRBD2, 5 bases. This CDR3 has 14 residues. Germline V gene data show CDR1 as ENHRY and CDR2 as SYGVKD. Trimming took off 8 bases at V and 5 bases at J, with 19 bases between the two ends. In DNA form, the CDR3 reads TGTGCCATCGGCCCGAAAAGAGGGATTAACGAGCAGTACTTC. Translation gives CAIGPKRGINEQYF.

This chain's CDR3 is CASSPTGTALYGYTF. DNA of the CDR3: TGTGCCAGCAGCCCTACCGGGACGGCCCTCTATGGCTACACCTTC. The V call is TRBV12-3 or TRBV12-4, the J call TRBJ1-2, with D tentatively TRBD1 (5 bases). The CDR3 runs 15 residues. The germline V and J ends were trimmed by 6 bases and 4 bases, with 18 bases remaining between them.

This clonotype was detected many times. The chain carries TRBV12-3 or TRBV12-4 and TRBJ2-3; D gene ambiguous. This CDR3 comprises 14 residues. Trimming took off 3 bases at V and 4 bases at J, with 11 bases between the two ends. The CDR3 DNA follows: TGTGCCAGCAGTTTTGGCGGAAGGGCAGATACGCAGTATTTT. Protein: CASSFGGRADTQYF.

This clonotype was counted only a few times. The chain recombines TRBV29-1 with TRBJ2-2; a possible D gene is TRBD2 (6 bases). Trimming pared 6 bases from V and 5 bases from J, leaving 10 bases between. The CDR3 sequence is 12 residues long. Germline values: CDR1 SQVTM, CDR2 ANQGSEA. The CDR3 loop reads CSVTAGTGELFF. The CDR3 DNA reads TGCAGCGTAACGGCGGGGACCGGGGAGCTGTTTTTT.

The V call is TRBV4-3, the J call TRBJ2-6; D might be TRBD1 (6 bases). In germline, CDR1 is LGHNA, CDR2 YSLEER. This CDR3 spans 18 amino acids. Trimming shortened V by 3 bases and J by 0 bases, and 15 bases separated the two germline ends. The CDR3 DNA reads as TGCGCCAGCAGCCAGGGTACCGACAGGCTCTCTGGGGCCAACGTCCTGACTTTC. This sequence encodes CASSQGTDRLSGANVLTF.

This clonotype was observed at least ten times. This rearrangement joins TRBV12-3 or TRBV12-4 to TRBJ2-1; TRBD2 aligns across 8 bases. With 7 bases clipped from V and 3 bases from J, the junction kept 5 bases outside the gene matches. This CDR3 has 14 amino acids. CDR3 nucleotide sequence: TGTGCCAGCAATACCGGGACTAGCTACAATGAGCAGTTCTTC. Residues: CASNTGTSYNEQFF.

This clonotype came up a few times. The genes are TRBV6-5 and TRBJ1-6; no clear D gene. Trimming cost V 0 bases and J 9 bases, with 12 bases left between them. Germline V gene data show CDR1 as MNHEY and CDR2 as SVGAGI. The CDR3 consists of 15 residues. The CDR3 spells CASSYSFSFGSPLHF. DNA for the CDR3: TGTGCCAGCAGTTACTCGTTTTCTTTCGGTTCACCCCTCCACTTT.